There are many counts of the clone carrying this TCR beta chain. With V trimmed by 7 bases and J by 5 bases, 9 bases remained unmatched. CDR1 is SGHTA, CDR2 FQGTGA, per germline. The CDR3 totals 14 residues. This record belongs to a study of T cells in Graves' hyperthyroidism and ophthalmopathy. Amplified TCR beta CDR3 regions came from RNA transcripts. The TCR CDR3 was amplified in a first-round RT-PCR using the HTBI primer set. TCRdb used MiXCR to reprocess the multiplex PCR reads, holding one entry per CDR3 protein. The sample has 250,000 to 350,000 distinct CDR3 sequences, 15% to 20% seen once. Patients aged 18 to 65 had newly diagnosed hyperthyroidism of under 2 months' duration. From less than 13 ml of fresh peripheral blood, PBMCs were isolated.

V and J are TRBV7-3 and TRBJ2-5; 8 nucleotides agree with TRBD2. The sample consisted of blood. The sequence came from a young man with Graves' hyperthyroidism. The CDR3 sequence is CASTGGPNGETQYF. The CDR3 nucleotides are TGTGCCAGCACGGGAGGGCCGAACGGGGAGACCCAGTACTTC. Using reference TRBV7-3 and TRBJ2-5 for the parts outside the CDR3, the full variable domain is GAGVSQTPSNKVTEKGKYVELRCDPISGHTALYWYRQSLGQGPEFLIYFQGTGAADDSGLPNDRFFAVRPEGSVSTLKIQRTERGDSAVYLCASTGGPNGETQYFGPGTRLLVL.